The clone carrying this T cell receptor (beta chain) occurred a few times. Antigen specificity is unknown. The data were obtained in a study of CD8 T cells in ankylosing spondylitis. For TCR beta, libraries came from quantitative 5'-RACE with molecular barcodes. Using its own MiXCR run on the 5' RACE reads, TCRdb lists one record per CDR3 protein. The sample yields roughly 700,000 distinct CDR3 sequences, 15% to 20% seen once. Study-wide findings and caveats: Previously reported in reactive arthritis synovial fluid and blood were some of the motif variants. A motif in TCR beta, a set of roughly eight highly homologous variants, appeared characteristic of ankylosing spondylitis blood. In peripheral blood, disease-linked CD8+ clones occurred at relatively low frequencies. As reported, disease-linked clones showed significant enrichment in matched ankylosing spondylitis synovial fluid.

Looked up from germline, CDR1 is SGHRS and CDR2 is YFSETQ. This CDR3 region has 15 residues. V lost 1 base to trimming and J lost 4 bases; unmatched junction nucleotides: 6. This receptor was taken from a male donor with ankylosing spondylitis. Sequencing was carried out using blood, either unsorted or a sorted T cell fraction (not recorded which). The rearrangement joins TRBV5-1 to TRBJ2-3; 7 bases agree with TRBD2. CDR3 sequence: CASSLLGGGADTQYF. The CDR3 nucleotides read TGCGCCAGCAGCTTGTTGGGCGGGGGTGCAGATACGCAGTATTTT.